These T cell receptor beta chains were read from a single sample in a study of CD8 T cells in ankylosing spondylitis. One entry per CDR3 protein results from TCRdb running MiXCR on the 5' RACE reads. Among some 340,000 distinct CDR3 sequences, around 15% were seen once, and the ten largest hold approximately 1.1%. Input material: blood, either unsorted or a sorted T cell fraction (not recorded which). These receptors originate from a male donor with ankylosing spondylitis or in good health (not recorded which). Each CDR3 is given with its conserved first and last residue. Each record gives: V gene, clone size, J gene, D gene, CDR3 DNA, CDR3 protein. D genes are given only for firm matches. Some rows have no size entry. The others give once, few or many, or a class for an expanded clone.

TRBV6-4	many	TRBJ1-1	-	TGTGCCAGCAACGAAAGATGGCCTAACACTGAAGCTTTCTTT	CASNERWPNTEAFF
TRBV20-1	-	TRBJ2-7	TRBD1	TGCAGTGCTGGTAGACAGGGGGCATCCTACGAGCAGTACTTC	CSAGRQGASYEQYF
TRBV29-1	many	TRBJ2-7	-	TGCAGCGTTGAAGATGGAGGCTACGAGCAGTACTTC	CSVEDGGYEQYF
TRBV6-1	few	TRBJ2-5	-	TGTGCCAGCAGACCCCTGGCAGGGGGGTTGGAGACCCAGTACTTC	CASRPLAGGLETQYF
TRBV3-1	-	TRBJ1-4	-	TGTGCCAGCAGCCTGGCGGGGGTAGCCGAAAAACTGTTTTTT	CASSLAGVAEKLFF
TRBV12-3/TRBV12-4	-	TRBJ1-1	TRBD1	TGTGCCAGCAGGAGGACAGGGAGGGACACTGAAGCTTTCTTT	CASRRTGRDTEAFF
TRBV25-1	once	TRBJ2-1	TRBD2	TGTGCCAGCAGTGCCCCGGGACTAGCGGGAGTCGAGCAGTTCTTC	CASSAPGLAGVEQFF
TRBV11-2	-	TRBJ2-4	TRBD1	TGTGCCAGCAGCTTGAAGACCCCCGGGACAGGCGACCGGTTGACCAAAAACATTCAGTACTTC	CASSLKTPGTGDRLTKNIQYF
TRBV11-2	few	TRBJ2-3	TRBD2	TGTGCCAGCAGCCCCCTCCGGGGGGTAGGCACAGATACGCAGTATTTT	CASSPLRGVGTDTQYF
TRBV4-2	many	TRBJ2-5	-	TGTGCCAGCAGCCAAGAAGGGCTAGTAGGCGAGACCCAGTACTTC	CASSQEGLVGETQYF
TRBV5-1	-	TRBJ2-5	TRBD2	TGCGCCAGCAGTACTAGCGGATACCAAGAGACCCAGTACTTC	CASSTSGYQETQYF
TRBV10-3	few	TRBJ2-7	-	TGTGCCATCAGGCCCCACGGGGCTTGGGACGAGCAGTACTTC	CAIRPHGAWDEQYF
TRBV5-5	few	TRBJ2-1	-	TGTGCCAGCAGCTTGGTGATACAGGGCGAGCAGTTCTTC	CASSLVIQGEQFF
TRBV2	few	TRBJ2-1	-	TGTGCCAGCACCACACGACTAGGGGGCCTTTACAATGAGCAGTTCTTC	CASTTRLGGLYNEQFF
TRBV6-1	-	TRBJ2-7	-	TGTGCCAGCAGTGCAGCTCACCCCTACGAGCAGTACTTC	CASSAAHPYEQYF
TRBV6-1	few	TRBJ1-1	TRBD1	TGTGCCAGCAGTCCCTGGACAGGGAAGAACACTGAAGCTTTCTTT	CASSPWTGKNTEAFF
TRBV20-1	-	TRBJ2-3	TRBD2	TGCAGTGCTAGAAAACCGGGACTAGCGGGAGGCACAGATACGCAGTATTTT	CSARKPGLAGGTDTQYF
TRBV20-1	few	TRBJ2-3	-	TGCAGTGCTAGAAAGGGGTTGGGCACAGATACGCAGTATTTT	CSARKGLGTDTQYF
TRBV12-3/TRBV12-4	many	TRBJ1-2	-	TGTGCCAGCAGGAGGGGGGACTATGGCTACACCTTC	CASRRGDYGYTF
TRBV30	-	TRBJ1-1	-	TGTGCCTGGAGTAAGGACCGGGGACCGAACACTGAAGCTTTCTTT	CAWSKDRGPNTEAFF
TRBV6-5	-	TRBJ2-3	TRBD1	TGTGCCAGCAGTTACGGCTCGGGGACAGCAGATACGCAGTATTTT	CASSYGSGTADTQYF
TRBV20-1	few	TRBJ2-7	-	TGCAGTGCGAGGGTCCCGAACTACGAGCAGTACTTC	CSARVPNYEQYF
TRBV20-1	-	TRBJ2-7	-	TGCAGTACTCAGCTGGAGGGGGGGTCCTACGAGCAGTACTTC	CSTQLEGGSYEQYF
TRBV5-1	-	TRBJ2-3	-	TGCGCCAGCAGCCAAGGGACTTCGGTCTGGACAGATACGCAGTATTTT	CASSQGTSVWTDTQYF
TRBV18	few	TRBJ1-1	TRBD1	TGTGCCAGCTCGCCGGGACAGGGGGTCACTGAAGCTTTCTTT	CASSPGQGVTEAFF
TRBV7-9	-	TRBJ1-3	-	TGTGCCAGCAGCCAAAGTCCGGGGGTCCTAAACACCATATATTTT	CASSQSPGVLNTIYF
TRBV5-1	many	TRBJ2-1	TRBD1	TGCGCCAGCAGCCCCGGGGACAGATACTACAATGAGCAGTTCTTC	CASSPGDRYYNEQFF
TRBV5-1	-	TRBJ2-3	-	TGCGCCAGCAGCTCTATACCGGGGGATCATACGCAGTATTTT	CASSSIPGDHTQYF
TRBV11-2	-	TRBJ2-7	TRBD2	TGTGCCAGCAGCTTAGTAGCGGATGTCGGCGGGGGATTCTCCTACGAGCAGTACTTC	CASSLVADVGGGFSYEQYF
TRBV5-1	many	TRBJ2-7	-	TGCGCCAGCAGCAGGACGAGCTCCTACGAGCAGTACTTC	CASSRTSSYEQYF
TRBV19	-	TRBJ2-5	-	TGTGCCAGTAGTAAGCCCACCCAAGAGACCCAGTACTTC	CASSKPTQETQYF
TRBV3-1	-	TRBJ2-7	TRBD2	TGTGCCAGCAGCCAAGAGAGGCTAGCGGGAACCTACGAGCAGTACTTC	CASSQERLAGTYEQYF
TRBV30	-	TRBJ2-5	TRBD2	TGTGCCTGGAGTGCACTAGCGGCCCGGGGGGAGACCCAGTACTTC	CAWSALAARGETQYF
TRBV25-1	-	TRBJ2-5	TRBD2	TGTGCCAGCAGTGAATCCCCCGCCCGACTAGGTGATAGCGGGAAAGAGACCCAGTACTTC	CASSESPARLGDSGKETQYF
TRBV2	-	TRBJ2-1	-	TGTGCCAGTCGGGCGGAAGGCCGAACCAATGAGCAGTTCTTC	CASRAEGRTNEQFF
TRBV12-3/TRBV12-4	-	TRBJ2-3	-	TGTGCCAGCAGTCGACGTCCTCGGATCGATACGCAGTATTTT	CASSRRPRIDTQYF
TRBV5-1	many	TRBJ2-1	-	TGCGCCAGCAGCTTGGTGATTGGGACTGAGCAGTTCTTC	CASSLVIGTEQFF
TRBV4-1	-	TRBJ2-1	TRBD2	TGCGCCAGCAGCCAAGTGAATAGGCTAGCGGGGTCCAAGCGTCTGTTCTTC	CASSQVNRLAGSKRLFF
TRBV4-2	few	TRBJ2-3	-	TGTGCCAGCAGCGGTGTGGGGCTAGTTGACACAGATACGCAGTATTTT	CASSGVGLVDTDTQYF
TRBV29-1	-	TRBJ1-1	-	TGCAGCGTTCGCCCCGGTCGGGTTATGAACACTGAAGCTTTCTTT	CSVRPGRVMNTEAFF
TRBV20-1	many	TRBJ1-4	TRBD1	TGCAGTGCTAGGATGGGACAGCTTAATGAAAAACTGTTTTTT	CSARMGQLNEKLFF
TRBV20-1	few	TRBJ1-1	TRBD1	TGCAGTGCTAGTCCGGGACAGGGCGTGAACACTGAAGCTTTCTTT	CSASPGQGVNTEAFF
TRBV5-1	-	TRBJ2-1	TRBD1	TGCGCCAGCAGCTTGGTTGGGACAGGGGTCGGGGATGAGCAGTTCTTC	CASSLVGTGVGDEQFF
TRBV29-1	few	TRBJ1-1	-	TGCAGCGTTGAAGGGGGGGCAACGGGGGCGGCTTTCTTT	CSVEGGATGAAFF
TRBV12-3/TRBV12-4	-	TRBJ2-2	-	TGTGCCAGCAGTTTGGGTGGGAGTACAGGGGAGCTGTTTTTT	CASSLGGSTGELFF
TRBV4-1	few	TRBJ2-6	TRBD1	TGCGCCAGCAGCCAACTTCCGGGACAGGGTCTTTCCTCTGGGGCCAACGTCCTGACTTTC	CASSQLPGQGLSSGANVLTF
TRBV29-1	few	TRBJ2-5	-	TGCAGCGTTAGCCCCGCACAAGAGACCCAGTACTTC	CSVSPAQETQYF
TRBV5-1	-	TRBJ2-7	TRBD2	TGCGCCAGCAGCTTGGTTCGGGAGGGCCCCTACGAGCAGTACTTC	CASSLVREGPYEQYF
TRBV6-6	-	TRBJ1-1	-	TGTGCCAGCGCCGGGCAAGCGGGGACTGAAGCTTTCTTT	CASAGQAGTEAFF
TRBV10-2	few	TRBJ2-3	TRBD2	TGCGCCAGCAGAGTTGGTCCTACGCTAGCGGGAGCAACGCAGTATTTT	CASRVGPTLAGATQYF
TRBV2	-	TRBJ2-1	TRBD2	TGTGCCAGCAGTGAAGCGACTAGCGGTCCCTACAATGAGCAGTTCTTC	CASSEATSGPYNEQFF
TRBV24-1	few	TRBJ2-3	-	TGTGCCACCAGTGCCAGTGGAGCAACAGATACGCAGTATTTT	CATSASGATDTQYF
TRBV10-1	once	TRBJ2-2	-	TGCGCCAGCTCACGGTGGTCCGGGGAGCTGTTTTTT	CASSRWSGELFF